A single sample is the source of the 9 T cell receptor beta chains below, sequenced in a study of blood T cell repertoires in COVID-19. Clones were sequenced by immunoSEQ multiplex PCR, and TCRdb holds only the in-frame ones, with some missing. This sample yields roughly 240,000 clones, of which roughly 79% are seen a single time; about 2% belongs to the top ten. The sequenced material came from peripheral blood. These receptors originate from a woman aged 80 or older with acute or convalescent COVID-19.

CDR3 in amino acids: CASSPLPEEKLFF. DNA of the CDR3: TGTGCCAGCTCACCACTTCCGGAGGAAAAACTGTTTTTT. V usage is TRBV18 and J usage is TRBJ1-4; D remains unclear. This CDR3 is 13 amino acids long. V gave up 1 base and J gave up 8 bases, with 8 bases separating them. Germline V CDR1 and CDR2: KGHSH, LQKENI.

V is TRBV6-6 and J is TRBJ2-7; tentative D call: TRBD2 (5 bases). The length of the CDR3 is 14 residues. Per germline, CDR1 MNHNY and CDR2 SVGAGI (reference sequence). The ends were cut back, 7 bases at V and 1 base at J, with 14 bases in the middle. CDR3 DNA: TGTGCCAGCAACGCTGGGAGCAGGTCCTACGAGCAGTACTTC. This gives the protein CASNAGSRSYEQYF.

In nucleotides, the CDR3 is TGTGCCAGCAGTTTATGGCGGGGGGGGAGCACAGATACGCAGTATTTT. This encodes CASSLWRGGSTDTQYF. The chain employs TRBV27 and TRBJ2-3; 9 bases fit TRBD2. CDR1 and CDR2 from the germline V gene are MNHEY and SMNVEV (reference sequence). Trimming at V came to 1 base and at J to 0 bases, leaving 2 bases not matched to a gene. This CDR3 contains 16 residues.

V usage is TRBV7-3 and J usage is TRBJ2-7, with a possible D match to TRBD2 (6 bases). CDR3 length: 13 amino acids. The germline gives CDR1 SGHTA, CDR2 FQGTGA. With 3 bases removed from V and 4 bases from J, the gap between germline ends came to 10 bases. CDR3 region: CASSFHGGYEQYF. The CDR3 nucleotides are TGTGCCAGCAGCTTCCACGGGGGTTACGAGCAGTACTTC.

This clone was recorded a few times. The chain combines TRBV11-2 with TRBJ2-4; the match to TRBD2 covers 10 bases. The germline V gene has CDR1 SGHAT and CDR2 FQNNGV. V was pared by 5 bases and J by 0 bases, with 7 bases of the junction left unmatched. The CDR3 loop spans 17 amino acids. CDR3 in amino acids: CASSALSGGIAKNIQYF. CDR3 coding DNA: TGTGCCAGCAGCGCTCTTAGCGGGGGGATAGCCAAAAACATTCAGTACTTC.

This chain connects TRBV7-6 to TRBJ2-2; 8 nucleotides match TRBD2. This CDR3 comprises 19 residues. Unmatched junction bases numbered 11, after V lost 1 base and J lost 1 base. Germline CDR1 SGHVS, CDR2 FNYEAQ. Here the CDR3 reads CASSLDRAGGLWNTGELFF. The CDR3 coding sequence is TGTGCCAGCAGCTTAGATCGGGCGGGAGGTTTATGGAACACCGGGGAGCTGTTTTTT. The full variable domain, completed using reference TRBV7-6 and TRBJ2-2, is GAGVSQSPRYKVTKRGQDVALRCDPISGHVSLYWYRQALGQGPEFLTYFNYEAQQDKSGLPNDRFSAERPEGSISTLTIQRTEQRDSAMYRCASSLDRAGGLWNTGELFFGEGSRLTVL.

The rearrangement links TRBV5-1 to TRBJ2-7, with 7 nucleotides matching TRBD1. CDR1 is SGHRS and CDR2 is YFSETQ in the germline V gene. The CDR3 has 15 residues. Trimming took 4 bases from V and 4 from J; bases not matched to a gene: 11. DNA for the CDR3: TGCGCCAGCAGCCCGGGTACAGGGGAAGCGTACGAGCAGTACTTC. Translation: CASSPGTGEAYEQYF.

This clone occurred a few times. The rearrangement uses TRBV2 and TRBJ2-2; the match to TRBD1 covers 8 bases. Germline CDR1 is SNHLY and CDR2 is FYNNEI. The CDR3 is made up of 15 amino acids. V trimming: 7 bases; J trimming: 2 bases; junction bases outside the gene matches: 6. This CDR3 is CASTGQVLNTGELFF. CDR3 bases: TGTGCCAGCACGGGACAGGTCTTAAACACCGGGGAGCTGTTTTTT.

The chain employs TRBV28 and TRBJ1-4; D unresolved. The germline V gene encodes CDR1 MDHEN and CDR2 SYDVKM. V lost 5 bases, J lost 7 bases, and 11 bases lay in between. The CDR3 is 13 amino acids. CDR3 residues: CASSDHSAEKLFF. CDR3 coding DNA: TGTGCCAGCAGTGACCACAGTGCTGAAAAACTGTTTTTT.